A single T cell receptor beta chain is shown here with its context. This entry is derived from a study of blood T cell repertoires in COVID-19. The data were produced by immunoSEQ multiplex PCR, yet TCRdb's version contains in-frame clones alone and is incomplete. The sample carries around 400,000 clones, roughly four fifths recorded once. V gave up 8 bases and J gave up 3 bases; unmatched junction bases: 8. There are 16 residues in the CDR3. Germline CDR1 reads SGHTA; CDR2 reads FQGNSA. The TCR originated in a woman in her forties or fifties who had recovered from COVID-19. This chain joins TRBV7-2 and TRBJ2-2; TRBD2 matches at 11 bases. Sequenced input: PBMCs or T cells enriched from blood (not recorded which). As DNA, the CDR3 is TGTGCCAGCCCCTCTGGGACTAGCGGTTACACCGGGGAGCTGTTTTTT. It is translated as CASPSGTSGYTGELFF.